This T cell receptor (beta chain) was documented in a study of T cell responses to AZD1222 COVID-19 vaccine. Study background: Second-dose intervals near 4 or 12 weeks were combined.

TCRdb's copy holds only in-frame clones and misses some; the assay was immunoSEQ multiplex PCR. Among 120,000 or so clones listed, about 90% were seen once. This clone was found once. Its antigen is unidentified. With 0 bases removed from V and 3 bases from J, the gap between germline ends came to 12 bases. The germline CDR1 and CDR2 sequences are MNHEY and SVGEGT. The CDR3 sequence is 16 residues long. General study findings and limits: Repertoires were obtained only post-peak T cell response. Donors were largely white British and mainly female; clonal diversity was possibly underestimated.

The chain is built from TRBV6-2 or TRBV6-3 and TRBJ1-5; no reliable D call. This receptor was obtained from an adult in good health. Sequenced material: peripheral blood, taken on day 0 of AZD1222 vaccination. The CDR3 here is CASSYSILRVNQPQHF. CDR3 bases: TGTGCCAGCAGTTACTCGATCTTAAGGGTCAATCAGCCCCAGCATTTT.